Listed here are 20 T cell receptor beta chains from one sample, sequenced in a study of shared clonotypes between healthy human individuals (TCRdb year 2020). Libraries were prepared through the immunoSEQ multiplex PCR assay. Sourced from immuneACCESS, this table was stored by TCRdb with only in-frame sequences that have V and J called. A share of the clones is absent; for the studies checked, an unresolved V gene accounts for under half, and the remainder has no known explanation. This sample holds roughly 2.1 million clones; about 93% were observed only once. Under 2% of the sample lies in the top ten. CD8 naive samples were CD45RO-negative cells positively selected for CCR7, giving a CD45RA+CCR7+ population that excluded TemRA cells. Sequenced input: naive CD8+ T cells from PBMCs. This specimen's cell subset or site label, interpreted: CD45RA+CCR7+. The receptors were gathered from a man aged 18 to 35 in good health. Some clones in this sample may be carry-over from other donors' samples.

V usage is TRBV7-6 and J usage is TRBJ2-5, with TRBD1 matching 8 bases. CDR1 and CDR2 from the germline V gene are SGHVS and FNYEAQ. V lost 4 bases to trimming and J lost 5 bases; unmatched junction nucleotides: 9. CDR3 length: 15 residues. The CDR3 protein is CASSSPGQEWETQYF. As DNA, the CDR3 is TGTGCCAGCAGCTCCCCGGGACAGGAGTGGGAGACCCAGTACTTC.

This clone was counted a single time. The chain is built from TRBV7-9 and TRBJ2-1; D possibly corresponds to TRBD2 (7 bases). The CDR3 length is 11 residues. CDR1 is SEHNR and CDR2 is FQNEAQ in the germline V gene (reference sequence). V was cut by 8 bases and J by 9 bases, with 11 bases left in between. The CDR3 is CASGEGGEQFF. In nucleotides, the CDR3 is TGTGCCAGCGGGGAGGGGGGTGAGCAGTTCTTC.

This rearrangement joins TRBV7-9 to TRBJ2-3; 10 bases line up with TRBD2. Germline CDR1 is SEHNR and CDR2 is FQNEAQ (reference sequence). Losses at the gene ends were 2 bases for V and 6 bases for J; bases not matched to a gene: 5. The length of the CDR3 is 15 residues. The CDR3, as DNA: TGTGCCAGCAGCTTACTAGCGGGAGTGGGCGATACGCAGTATTTT. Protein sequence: CASSLLAGVGDTQYF.

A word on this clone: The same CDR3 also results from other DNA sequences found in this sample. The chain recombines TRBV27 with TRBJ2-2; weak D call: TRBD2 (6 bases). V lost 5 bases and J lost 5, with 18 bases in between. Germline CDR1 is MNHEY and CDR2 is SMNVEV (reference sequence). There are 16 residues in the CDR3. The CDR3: CASSPSAGEVTGELFF. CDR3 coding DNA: TGTGCCAGCAGTCCTTCGGCTGGGGAGGTTACCGGGGAGCTGTTTTTT.

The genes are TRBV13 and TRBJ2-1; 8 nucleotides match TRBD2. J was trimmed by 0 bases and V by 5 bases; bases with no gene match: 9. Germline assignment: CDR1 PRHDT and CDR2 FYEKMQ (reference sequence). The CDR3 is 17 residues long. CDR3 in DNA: TGTGCCAGCAGCCCCCAAAAGCGGGAGAGCTCCTACAATGAGCAGTTCTTC. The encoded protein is CASSPQKRESSYNEQFF. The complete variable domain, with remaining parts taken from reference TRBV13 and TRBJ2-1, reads AAGVIQSPRHLIKEKRETATLKCYPIPRHDTVYWYQQGPGQDPQFLISFYEKMQSDKGSIPDRFSAQQFSDYHSELNMSSLELGDSALYFCASSPQKRESSYNEQFFGPGTRLTVL.

The CDR3 here is CASSPERRGGETQYF. The CDR3 DNA reads as TGTGCCAGCAGCCCGGAACGCAGGGGTGGGGAGACCCAGTACTTC. The chain is built from TRBV7-7 and TRBJ2-5; weak D call: TRBD1 (6 bases). Germline assignment: CDR1 SSHAT and CDR2 FNYEAQ (reference sequence). V gave up 5 bases and J gave up 5 bases, with 18 bases separating them. This CDR3 comprises 15 residues.

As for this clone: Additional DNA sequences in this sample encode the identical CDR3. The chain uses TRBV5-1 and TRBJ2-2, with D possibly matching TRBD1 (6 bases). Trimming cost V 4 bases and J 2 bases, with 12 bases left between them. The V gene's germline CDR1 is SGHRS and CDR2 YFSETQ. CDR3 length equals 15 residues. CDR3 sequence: CASSPWTDNTGELFF. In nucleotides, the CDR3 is TGCGCCAGCAGCCCTTGGACAGATAACACCGGGGAGCTGTTTTTT.

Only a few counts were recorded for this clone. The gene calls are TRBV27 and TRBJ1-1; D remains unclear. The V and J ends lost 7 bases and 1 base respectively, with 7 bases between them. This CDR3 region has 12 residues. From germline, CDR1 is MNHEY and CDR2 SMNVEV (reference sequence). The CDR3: CASKRRNTEAFF. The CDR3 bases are TGTGCCAGCAAAAGGCGGAACACTGAAGCTTTCTTT.

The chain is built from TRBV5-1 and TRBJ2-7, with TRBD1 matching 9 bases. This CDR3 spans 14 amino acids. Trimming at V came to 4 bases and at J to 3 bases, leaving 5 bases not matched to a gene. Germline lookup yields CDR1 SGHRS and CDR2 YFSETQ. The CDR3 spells CASSLGTGNYEQYF. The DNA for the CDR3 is TGCGCCAGCAGCCTCGGGACAGGGAACTACGAGCAGTACTTC.

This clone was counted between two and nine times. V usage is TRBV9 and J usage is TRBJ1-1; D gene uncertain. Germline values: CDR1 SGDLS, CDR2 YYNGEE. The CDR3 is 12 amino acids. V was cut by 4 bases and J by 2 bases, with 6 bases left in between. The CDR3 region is CASSPDNTEAFF. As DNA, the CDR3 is TGTGCCAGCAGCCCGGACAACACTGAAGCTTTCTTT.

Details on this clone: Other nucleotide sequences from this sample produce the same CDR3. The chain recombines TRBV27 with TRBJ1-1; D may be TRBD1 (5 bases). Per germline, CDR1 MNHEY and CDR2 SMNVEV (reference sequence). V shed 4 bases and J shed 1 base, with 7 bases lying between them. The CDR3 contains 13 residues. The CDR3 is CASSSGGNTEAFF. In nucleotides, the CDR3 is TGTGCCAGCAGTTCCGGGGGGAACACTGAAGCTTTCTTT.

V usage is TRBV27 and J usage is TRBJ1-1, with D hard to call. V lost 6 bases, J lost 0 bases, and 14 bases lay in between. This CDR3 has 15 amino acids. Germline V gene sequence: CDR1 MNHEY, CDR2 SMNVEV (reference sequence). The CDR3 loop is CASRGFLTLNTEAFF. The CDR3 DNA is TGTGCCAGCAGGGGGTTCCTAACCCTGAACACTGAAGCTTTCTTT.

The CDR3 protein is CASSSGGGPGSYTF. The DNA for the CDR3 is TGTGCCAGCAGCTCGGGCGGGGGGCCCGGAAGCTACACCTTC. The chain carries TRBV5-6 and TRBJ1-2, with a possible D match to TRBD1 (6 bases). Germline CDR1 reads SGHDT; CDR2 reads YYEEEE. The CDR3 is 14 residues long. The V gene lost 3 bases and the J gene lost 9 bases, with 18 bases spanning the gap.

The DNA of the CDR3 is TGTGCCAGCAGTTTTCTACTTTCCCAGGGCGGGAGGGCTTACGAGCAGTACTTC. It encodes CASSFLLSQGGRAYEQYF. The chain recombines TRBV27 with TRBJ2-7, with TRBD2 matching 9 bases. The germline V gene encodes CDR1 MNHEY and CDR2 SMNVEV (reference sequence). This CDR3 is 18 amino acids long. Losses at the gene ends were 3 bases for V and 4 bases for J; bases not matched to a gene: 16.

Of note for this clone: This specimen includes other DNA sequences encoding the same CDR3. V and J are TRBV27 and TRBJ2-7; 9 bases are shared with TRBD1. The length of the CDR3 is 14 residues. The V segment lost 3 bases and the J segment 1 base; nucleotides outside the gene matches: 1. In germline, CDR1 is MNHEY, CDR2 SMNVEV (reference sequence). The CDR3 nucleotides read TGTGCCAGCAGTTTTGGACAGGGGTCCTACGAGCAGTACTTC. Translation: CASSFGQGSYEQYF.

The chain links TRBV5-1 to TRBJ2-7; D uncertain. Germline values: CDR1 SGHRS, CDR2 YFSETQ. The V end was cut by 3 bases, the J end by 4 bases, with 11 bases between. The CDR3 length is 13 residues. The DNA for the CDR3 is TGCGCCAGCAGCTGGAAAGCAGAGTACGAGCAGTACTTC. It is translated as CASSWKAEYEQYF.

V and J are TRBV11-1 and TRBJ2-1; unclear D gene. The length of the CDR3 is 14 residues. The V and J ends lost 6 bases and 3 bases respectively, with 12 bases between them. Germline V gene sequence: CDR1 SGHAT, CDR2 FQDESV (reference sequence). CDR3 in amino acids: CASSYVTDYNEQFF. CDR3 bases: TGTGCCAGCAGTTACGTGACGGACTACAATGAGCAGTTCTTC.

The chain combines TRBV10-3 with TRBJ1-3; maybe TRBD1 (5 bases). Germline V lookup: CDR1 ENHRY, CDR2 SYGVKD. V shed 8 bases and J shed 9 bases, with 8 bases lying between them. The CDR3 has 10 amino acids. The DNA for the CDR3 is TGTGCCATCCGGGGGGGCACCATATATTTT. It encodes CAIRGGTIYF.

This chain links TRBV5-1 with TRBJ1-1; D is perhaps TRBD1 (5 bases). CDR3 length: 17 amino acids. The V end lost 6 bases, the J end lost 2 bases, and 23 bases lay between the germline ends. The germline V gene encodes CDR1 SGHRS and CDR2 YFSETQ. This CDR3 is CASTPSGPWEGNTEAFF. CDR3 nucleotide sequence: TGCGCCAGCACCCCGTCGGGGCCTTGGGAGGGAAACACTGAAGCTTTCTTT.

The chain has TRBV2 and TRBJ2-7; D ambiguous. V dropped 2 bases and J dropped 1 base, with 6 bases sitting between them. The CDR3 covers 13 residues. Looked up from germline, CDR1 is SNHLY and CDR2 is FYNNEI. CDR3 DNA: TGTGCCAGCAGTGAACTCAGTTCCTACGAGCAGTACTTC. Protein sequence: CASSELSSYEQYF.